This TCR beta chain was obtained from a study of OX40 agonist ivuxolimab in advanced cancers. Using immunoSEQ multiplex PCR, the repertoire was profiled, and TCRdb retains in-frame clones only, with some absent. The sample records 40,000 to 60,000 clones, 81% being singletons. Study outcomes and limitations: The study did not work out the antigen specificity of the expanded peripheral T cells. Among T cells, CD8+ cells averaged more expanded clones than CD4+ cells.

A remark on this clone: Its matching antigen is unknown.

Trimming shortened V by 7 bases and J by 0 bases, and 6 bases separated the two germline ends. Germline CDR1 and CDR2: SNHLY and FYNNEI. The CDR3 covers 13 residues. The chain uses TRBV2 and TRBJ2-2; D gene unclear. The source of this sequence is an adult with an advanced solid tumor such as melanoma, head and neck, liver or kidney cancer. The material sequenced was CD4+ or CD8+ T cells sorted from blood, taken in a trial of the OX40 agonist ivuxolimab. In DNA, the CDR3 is TGTGCCAGCACGGAACCGAACACCGGGGAGCTGTTTTTT. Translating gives CASTEPNTGELFF.